This T cell receptor beta chain was captured by sequencing in a study of blood T cell repertoires in COVID-19 (dated by TCRdb to the early 2020s). About the full investigation: Samples covering the acute and convalescent phases of COVID-19 were provided by collaborators in the United States, Italy and Spain. Samples were obtained from the ongoing ImmuneRACE study (first 160 participants) and from about 1,300 subjects provided by 6 global collaborators. The material from the prospective study consisted of cDNA or gDNA derived from T cells, B-cell-depleted T cells, or PBMCs. Where HLA class I and class II types were available, the types were taken from metadata supplied by the sample provider, not from assay-based typing. The dataset comprised deeply sampled blood TCRbeta repertoires from subjects exposed to, actively infected with, or recovered from COVID-19. The repertoires were released in a freely available public database meant as a resource for research on the immune response to SARS-CoV-2. The sample metadata nearly always contained a de-identified subject ID, COVID-19 status, age in years and sex.

Sequences MNHEY (CDR1) and SMNVEV (CDR2) are obtained from the germline V gene (reference sequence). Its CDR3 holds 15 amino acids, cysteine through phenylalanine. The read is trimmed to its CDR3 DNA, 45 bases read in frame from base 1. V trim: 7 bases; J trim: 2 bases; unmatched bases: 9. About this clone: Its specific antigen is unknown. No base qualities exist here, and no much larger clone lies one base off it.

Broad study findings and their caveats: The quantity of clinical and demographic metadata differed by source and by participant and was supplied without curation.

TCRbeta CDR3 regions were amplified from genomic DNA by means of the immunoSEQ Assay, a bias-controlled multiplex PCR. As for the original processing: Within the assay, amplification of reference gene primers was used to estimate how many nucleated cells each sample contained. To quantify the absolute abundance of each unique TCRbeta CDR3 rearrangement, sequence reads were collapsed and filtered. For each sample, productive Simpson clonality was calculated as the square root of Simpson's diversity index across productive rearrangements. TCRdb took this table from immuneACCESS and kept in-frame rearrangements with V and J called. Such tables lack part of the clones; where checked against another copy, unresolved V genes explain under half of the gap, and the rest is unexplained. Clone size and V and J calls were adopted from that table, with D and trimming inferred from the DNA. Present in this sample are fewer than 500,000 clones, 88% of which were seen just once. The ten largest clones represent more than 0.9% of the sample.

Participants in the prospective study were aged about 18 to 89 years, lived in 20 to 30 United States geographic areas, and enrolled through a virtual design. To assign participants to cohorts, the prospective study relied on clinical history that participants themselves reported in a screening survey and a study questionnaire. Mobile phlebotomists in the prospective study collected whole blood, serum and a nasopharyngeal or oropharyngeal swab from every participant. Additional blood draws and questionnaires over an approximately two-month period could optionally be provided by prospective study participants. Blood samples from the prospective study were shipped frozen or at room temperature prior to DNA extraction.

Sequencing input: PBMCs or T cells enriched from blood (not recorded which). The receptor was derived from a woman in her thirties with acute COVID-19. The V and J segments used are TRBV27 and TRBJ2-7, with 9 bases aligning to TRBD2. The CDR3 has the sequence CASKTLAGAPYEQYF. The nucleotide sequence reads TGTGCCAGCAAAACTTTAGCGGGGGCCCCCTACGAGCAGTACTTC.